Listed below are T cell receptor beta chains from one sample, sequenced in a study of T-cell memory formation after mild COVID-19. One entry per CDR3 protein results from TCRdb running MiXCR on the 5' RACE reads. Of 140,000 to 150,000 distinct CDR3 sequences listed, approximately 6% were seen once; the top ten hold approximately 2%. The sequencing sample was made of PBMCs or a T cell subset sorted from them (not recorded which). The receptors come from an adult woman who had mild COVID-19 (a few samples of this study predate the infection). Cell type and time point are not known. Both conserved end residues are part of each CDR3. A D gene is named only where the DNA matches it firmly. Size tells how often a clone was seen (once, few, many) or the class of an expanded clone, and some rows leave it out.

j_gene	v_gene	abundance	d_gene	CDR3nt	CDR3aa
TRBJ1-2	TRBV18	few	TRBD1	TGTGCCAGCTCACCACCTCGGGACAGCCATGGCTACACCTTC	CASSPPRDSHGYTF
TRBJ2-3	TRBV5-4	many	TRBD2	TGTGCCAGCAGCTTGGGACTAGCGGGGGGAGCAGATACGCAGTATTTT	CASSLGLAGGADTQYF
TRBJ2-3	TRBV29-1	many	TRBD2	TGCAGCGTTGACGCGGGAGGGGATACGCAGTATTTT	CSVDAGGDTQYF
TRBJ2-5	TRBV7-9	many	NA	TGTGCCAGCAGCTTAGGAGGAGTACGTGTACGCGAGACCCAGTACTTC	CASSLGGVRVRETQYF
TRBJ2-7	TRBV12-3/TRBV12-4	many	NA	TGTGCCAGCAGTTTGGAGGCTCTCGAGCAGTACTTC	CASSLEALEQYF
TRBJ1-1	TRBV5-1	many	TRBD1	TGCGCCAGCAGTTTTGACGGACAGGGGGTGAACACTGAAGCTTTCTTT	CASSFDGQGVNTEAFF
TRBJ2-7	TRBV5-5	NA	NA	TGTGCCAGCAGCTTGCTAGGGGGGGACGAGCAGTACTTC	CASSLLGGDEQYF
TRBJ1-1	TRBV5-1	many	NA	TGCGCCAGCAGCTTTTCCGGGGAGAACACTGAAGCTTTCTTT	CASSFSGENTEAFF
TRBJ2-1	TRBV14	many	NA	TGTGCCAGCAGCCAAGATTGGAGGACTCCCCAACTCTTC	CASSQDWRTPQLF
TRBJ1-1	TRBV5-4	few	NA	TGTGCCATGAAAAATCGGGAGGAAGGGGACACTGAAGCTTTCTTT	CAMKNREEGDTEAFF
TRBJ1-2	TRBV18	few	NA	TGTGCCAGCTCACCGGTGAAACAGGAGATAAACTATGGCTACACCTTC	CASSPVKQEINYGYTF
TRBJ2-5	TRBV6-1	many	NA	TGTGCCAGCAGTGAACGTCGCCATACGGAGACCCAGTACTTC	CASSERRHTETQYF
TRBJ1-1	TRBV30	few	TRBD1	TGTACGGGCCACAGGGGAAACACTGAAGCTTTCTTT	CTGHRGNTEAFF
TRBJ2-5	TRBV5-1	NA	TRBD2	TGCGCCAGCAGCATGGGACTAGCGGGAGGAATGGAGACCCAGTACTTC	CASSMGLAGGMETQYF
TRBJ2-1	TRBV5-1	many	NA	TGCGCCAGCAGCTTCGACGGGAGCTCCTACAATGAGCAGTTCTTC	CASSFDGSSYNEQFF
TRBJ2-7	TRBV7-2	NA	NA	TGTGCCAGCAGCCCTAGACAGGTTGCCTACGAGCAGTACTTC	CASSPRQVAYEQYF
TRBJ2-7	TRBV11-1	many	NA	TGTGCCAGCAGCGTAACCTACGAGCAGTACTTC	CASSVTYEQYF
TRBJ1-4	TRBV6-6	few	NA	TGTGCCAGCAGTTACTCAATTTCTTCCGTTCGGTCAACTAATGAAAAACTGTTTTTT	CASSYSISSVRSTNEKLFF
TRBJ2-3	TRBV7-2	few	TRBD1	TGTGCCAGCAGCTTAAAAGGGGGCGAGGCAGATACGCAGTATTTT	CASSLKGGEADTQYF
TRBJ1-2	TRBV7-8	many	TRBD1	TGTGCCAGCAGCTTAGAATCAGGGGGCGCGGGTGGCTACACCTTC	CASSLESGGAGGYTF
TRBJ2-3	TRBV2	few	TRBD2	TGTGCCAGCAGTAAGCGGGGGGGCCGGGGCACAGATACGCAGTATTTT	CASSKRGGRGTDTQYF
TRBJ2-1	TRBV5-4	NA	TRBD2	TGTGCCAGCAGCCCGAGCGGGAGGTTGGATGAGCAGTTCTTC	CASSPSGRLDEQFF
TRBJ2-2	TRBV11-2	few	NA	TGTGCCAGCAGCTTGAGACTAGGCACCGGGGAGCTGTTTTTT	CASSLRLGTGELFF
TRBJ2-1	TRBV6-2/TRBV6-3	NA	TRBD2	TGTGCCAGCAGTTACCTACCGGGGGGGAGACTAGCGCGCAATGAGCAGTTCTTC	CASSYLPGGRLARNEQFF
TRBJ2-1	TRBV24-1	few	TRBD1	TGTGCCACCAGTGAACTTGGACAGGGGGCGGGTAATGAGCAGTTCTTC	CATSELGQGAGNEQFF
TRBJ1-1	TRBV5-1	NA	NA	TGCGCCAGCAGCTTGGAGGGAAAAGGGACGAACACTGAAGCTTTCTTT	CASSLEGKGTNTEAFF
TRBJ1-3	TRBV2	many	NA	TGTGCCAGCAGTGAAGGTGGGGGGCCTGGAAACACCATATATTTT	CASSEGGGPGNTIYF
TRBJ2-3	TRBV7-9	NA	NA	TGTGCCAGCAGCTTAAGTGGGGGAGTCACAGATACGCAGTATTTT	CASSLSGGVTDTQYF
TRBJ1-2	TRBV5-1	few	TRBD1	TGCGCCAGCAGCACCGGGACAGTTGGCTACACCTTC	CASSTGTVGYTF
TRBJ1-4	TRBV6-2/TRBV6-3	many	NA	TGTGCCAGGCTGACAGGAACTAATGAAAAACTGTTTTTT	CARLTGTNEKLFF
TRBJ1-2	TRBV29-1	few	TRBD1	TGCAGCGTTGCCAAAACTCGGGGACAGGGGGGTGAGACACATGGCTACACCTTC	CSVAKTRGQGGETHGYTF
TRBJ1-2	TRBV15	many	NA	TGTGCCACCAGCAGAGATGAGACAGGCGCCATGGGGGGCTACACCTTC	CATSRDETGAMGGYTF
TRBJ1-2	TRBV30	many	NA	TGTGCCTGGAGTCCTTCAGAGAACTATGGCTACACCTTC	CAWSPSENYGYTF
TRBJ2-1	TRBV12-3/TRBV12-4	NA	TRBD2	TGTGCCAGCAGTTTATATGGGACTAGCGGTTACAATGAGCAGTTCTTC	CASSLYGTSGYNEQFF
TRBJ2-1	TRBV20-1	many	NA	TGCAGTGCTAGTATACCCCTGGGACTGAGCTCCTACAATGAGCAGTTCTTC	CSASIPLGLSSYNEQFF
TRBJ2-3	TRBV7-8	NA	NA	TGTGCCAGCAGCATCCCCGGGACCCCCAACACAGATACGCAGTATTTT	CASSIPGTPNTDTQYF
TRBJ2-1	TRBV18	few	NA	TGTGCCAGCTCACCCATTTCCGTTGAGCAGTTCTTC	CASSPISVEQFF
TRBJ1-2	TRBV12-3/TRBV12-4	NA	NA	TGTGCCAGCTCCCAGGGGAAGAGCGATGGCTACACCTTC	CASSQGKSDGYTF
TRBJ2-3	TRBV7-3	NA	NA	TGTGCCAGCAGCTTAAGCAGCGGCTCCGGCGCAGATACGCAGTATTTT	CASSLSSGSGADTQYF
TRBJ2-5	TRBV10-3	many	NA	TGTGCCATCAGTGAAACTACAACCCAGTACTTC	CAISETTTQYF
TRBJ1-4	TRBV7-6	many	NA	TGTGCCAGCAGCCCACGGGCGGTACAGCGGGCGAAGGGGCCTACGGAAAAACTGTTTTTT	CASSPRAVQRAKGPTEKLFF